One sample yielded the 20 T cell receptor beta chains listed below, sequenced in a study of T cells in Graves' hyperthyroidism and ophthalmopathy. The source material, RNA transcripts, was used to amplify TCR beta CDR3 regions. The HTBI primer set served for first-round RT-PCR of the TCR CDR3. TCRdb reprocessed the multiplex PCR reads via MiXCR and lists one record per CDR3 protein. The sample consists of about 270,000 distinct CDR3 sequences, approximately 20% of them appearing once. Sequenced material: blood. These receptors all come from a man younger than 40 with Graves' ophthalmopathy.

Only a few counts were recorded for this clonotype. V and J are TRBV6-1 and TRBJ1-2; 10 bases are a match to TRBD1. Germline V gene data show CDR1 as MNHNS and CDR2 as SASEGT. The CDR3 is made up of 15 amino acids. Trimming cost V 5 bases and J 5 bases; bases outside gene matches: 8. The DNA of the CDR3 is TGTGCCAGCAGTAAAAGGGACAGGGGAGAGTATGGCTACACCTTC. This codes for CASSKRDRGEYGYTF.

V gene TRBV29-1 combines with J gene TRBJ1-1; D is undetermined. Trimming shortened V by 5 bases and J by 1 base, and 5 bases separated the two germline ends. The CDR3 runs 11 residues. CDR1 and CDR2 (germline): SQVTM, ANQGSEA. The chain's CDR3 is CSVRKNTEAFF. The CDR3 bases are TGCAGCGTTAGAAAGAACACTGAAGCTTTCTTT.

As to this clonotype: A single base separates this from a much larger clone, so it may be a read error. This sequence joins TRBV12-3 or TRBV12-4 and TRBJ2-1; TRBD1 matches 9 bases. This CDR3 is 13 amino acids long. The trim removed 5 bases at V and 9 bases at J, leaving 5 bases unmatched. The CDR3 spells CASSPSGQGEQFF. The CDR3 region has the DNA TGTGCCAGCAGTCCTTCGGGACAGGGTGAGCAGTTCTTC.

A few counts support this clonotype. The chain couples TRBV7-2 to TRBJ2-3; no firm D call. CDR3 length equals 15 residues. From germline, CDR1 is SGHTA and CDR2 FQGNSA. V was trimmed by 2 bases and J by 0 bases, leaving 9 bases between them. This CDR3 is CASSLSYLSTDTQYF. The CDR3 bases are TGTGCCAGCAGCTTAAGTTACCTTAGCACAGATACGCAGTATTTT.

This clonotype was recorded a few times. The chain links TRBV18 to TRBJ2-1, with D possibly TRBD2 on 6 matching bases. Germline V gene data show CDR1 as KGHSH and CDR2 as LQKENI. This CDR3 has 16 amino acids. V was clipped by 3 bases and J by 7 bases, with 19 bases between them. CDR3 DNA sequence: TGTGCCAGCTCACCTTACCGACGGACTAATGAGAATGAGCAGTTCTTC. It specifies CASSPYRRTNENEQFF.

The chain uses TRBV29-1 and TRBJ2-3; D unresolved. Germline CDR1 is SQVTM and CDR2 is ANQGSEA. Trimming left V 1 base short and J 0 bases short, with 5 bases between. This CDR3 is built from 13 residues. The CDR3 is CSVEVASTDTQYF. CDR3 bases: TGCAGCGTTGAAGTCGCTAGCACAGATACGCAGTATTTT.

V gene TRBV12-3 or TRBV12-4 combines with J gene TRBJ2-1, with 8 bases that match TRBD2. Trimming took 6 bases from V and 8 from J; bases not matched to a gene: 15. The CDR3 is made up of 16 amino acids. The CDR3 DNA is TGTGCCAGCAGCTCCCCGGGTAGCGGGGCTTGGGATGAGCAGTTCTTC. Its translation is CASSSPGSGAWDEQFF.

This clonotype was counted at least ten times. The V and J genes are TRBV30 and TRBJ1-1, with 8 bases that match TRBD1. Germline CDR1 and CDR2: GTSNPN and SVGIG (reference sequence). V was clipped by 5 bases and J by 7 bases; unmatched bases: 6. The CDR3 loop spans 12 amino acids. The CDR3 is CAWLAGGFEAFF. Here the CDR3 DNA reads TGTGCCTGGTTGGCAGGGGGCTTTGAAGCTTTCTTT.

In this sample, this clonotype turned up a few times. The chain couples TRBV24-1 to TRBJ1-2; D might be TRBD1 (5 bases). The V gene lost 6 bases and the J gene lost 7 bases, with 11 bases spanning the gap. The CDR3 loop spans 12 amino acids. CDR1 is KGHDR, CDR2 SFDVKD, per germline. CDR3 in amino acids: CATSSGGVGYTF. CDR3 sequence (DNA): TGTGCCACCAGTTCGGGGGGGGTTGGCTACACCTTC.

V and J are TRBV11-2 and TRBJ2-7; 8 bases match TRBD1. Germline CDR1 and CDR2: SGHAT and FQNNGV. With V trimmed by 8 bases and J by 5 bases, 5 bases remained unmatched. The CDR3 length is 12 residues. The CDR3: CASEDRADEQYF. CDR3 nucleotides: TGTGCCAGCGAGGACAGGGCCGACGAGCAGTACTTC. The variable domain in full, with the rest retrieved from reference TRBV11-2 and TRBJ2-7, is EAGVAQSPRYKIIEKRQSVAFWCNPISGHATLYWYQQILGQGPKLLIQFQNNGVVDDSQLPKDRFSAERLKGVDSTLKIQPAKLEDSAVYLCASEDRADEQYFGPGTRLTVT.

This clonotype appeared a few times. The rearrangement uses TRBV6-1 and TRBJ1-2; D gene uncertain. The CDR3 spans 13 residues. V was trimmed by 6 bases and J by 4 bases, leaving 12 bases between them. CDR1 MNHNS and CDR2 SASEGT come from the germline V gene. In DNA, the CDR3 is TGTGCCAGCAGCCGGGTCGAATCCTATGGCTACACCTTC. It encodes CASSRVESYGYTF.

This clonotype showed up just a few times. This chain uses TRBV5-1 with TRBJ1-5, with unresolved D. Trimming removed 3 bases at V and 7 bases at J, with 11 bases between. The CDR3 has 13 residues. Germline V CDR1 and CDR2: SGHRS, YFSETQ. CDR3: CASSYEGRQPQHF. CDR3 bases: TGCGCCAGCAGCTACGAAGGTCGGCAGCCCCAGCATTTT.

The chain recombines TRBV10-1 with TRBJ2-7, with TRBD2 identical over 8 bases. CDR1 and CDR2 from the germline V gene are WNHNN and SYGVQD (reference sequence). V lost 11 bases and J lost 3; bases outside the gene matches: 6. The CDR3 loop spans 12 amino acids. The CDR3: CAGDGTSYEQYF. The CDR3 region has the DNA TGCGCCGGGGACGGGACTAGCTACGAGCAGTACTTC.

This clonotype was observed a few times. The J gene is TRBJ2-1, the V gene TRBV9, with a possible D match to TRBD2 (5 bases). The V and J ends lost 0 bases and 4 bases respectively, with 11 bases between them. Per the germline V gene, CDR1 is SGDLS and CDR2 is YYNGEE. This CDR3 contains 15 residues. The DNA of the CDR3 is TGTGCCAGCAGCGTAGGTGGGAGAAGTTACAATGAGCAGTTCTTC. Protein sequence: CASSVGGRSYNEQFF.

Note on this clonotype: Since a much larger clone is just one base distant, this may be a read error. The CDR3: CASSLGRKAYTEASF. As DNA, the CDR3 is TGTGCCAGCAGCTTAGGCCGTAAGGCGTACACTGAAGCTTCCTTT. The rearrangement links TRBV7-2 to TRBJ1-1, with D hard to call. This CDR3 spans 15 amino acids. Germline CDR1 SGHTA, CDR2 FQGNSA. Supplemented by reference TRBV7-2 and TRBJ1-1, the full variable domain reads GAGVSQSPSNKVTEKGKDVELRCDPISGHTALYWYRQSLGQGLEFLIYFQGNSAPDKSGLPSDRFSAERTGGSVSTLTIQRTQQEDSAVYLCASSLGRKAYTEASFGQGTRLTVV.

This clonotype was seen more than once but under ten times. The V gene is TRBV28, the J gene TRBJ2-5, with D tentatively TRBD1 or TRBD2 (5 bases each). This CDR3 contains 15 residues. Germline values: CDR1 MDHEN, CDR2 SYDVKM. Trimming shortened V by 3 bases and J by 5 bases, and 16 bases separated the two germline ends. The CDR3 sequence is CASSFMGTIRETQYF. The CDR3 nucleotides are TGTGCCAGCAGTTTCATGGGGACGATCCGGGAGACCCAGTACTTC.

This clonotype has only a few counts. The V gene is TRBV7-2, the J gene TRBJ2-1, with a possible D match to TRBD2 (5 bases). Per germline, CDR1 SGHTA and CDR2 FQGNSA. V was shortened by 4 bases and J by 0 bases, with 13 bases between the two germline ends. The CDR3 spans 16 residues. The CDR3 is CASSSLGPVSYNEQFF. CDR3 DNA: TGTGCCAGCAGCTCACTAGGTCCGGTCTCCTACAATGAGCAGTTCTTC.

This clonotype was counted between two and nine times. The V and J genes are TRBV28 and TRBJ2-7, with D perhaps TRBD2 (6 bases). Germline V gives CDR1 MDHEN, CDR2 SYDVKM. The CDR3 is made up of 15 amino acids. Deletions cut 6 bases from V and 5 bases from J, with 20 bases between. CDR3 coding DNA: TGTGCCAGCAGGTACCAGGGCCCGGGGGTCCACGAGCAGTACTTC. It codes for CASRYQGPGVHEQYF.

This clonotype was observed a handful of times. V gene TRBV19 combines with J gene TRBJ1-1; D might be TRBD1 (6 bases). Germline V gives CDR1 LNHDA, CDR2 SQIVND (reference sequence). V lost 6 bases to trimming and J lost 1 base, with 9 bases between them. CDR3 length equals 13 residues. The CDR3 sequence is CASRGDKNTEAFF. The CDR3 coding sequence is TGTGCCAGTAGGGGGGACAAGAACACTGAAGCTTTCTTT.

This clonotype was seen a few times. This rearrangement joins TRBV9 to TRBJ2-2; 9 bases fit TRBD1. The CDR3 length is 16 residues. The junction had 10 bases not matched to a gene; V was cut back by 4 bases and J by 6 bases. Germline V gene sequence: CDR1 SGDLS, CDR2 YYNGEE. The CDR3 protein is CASSPPGQGSAGELFF. CDR3 DNA sequence: TGTGCCAGCAGCCCCCCGGGACAGGGTTCCGCCGGGGAGCTGTTTTTT.